The entry below describes one T cell receptor (beta chain). The data are from a study of blood T cell repertoires in COVID-19. About the research overall: The study drew acute and convalescent COVID-19 samples from the United States, Italy and Spain. T cells, B-cell-depleted T cells, or PBMCs provided the cDNA or gDNA that served as material.

Under the authors' procedure: Amplified reference gene primers provided the basis for estimating nucleated cell counts. Here immunoSEQ multiplex PCR was the method, and the copy in TCRdb shows in-frame clones only, minus some. V and J calls and clone size are given by that table; D and trimming were obtained from the DNA. Of about 24,000 clones listed, roughly four fifths are singletons. The length of the CDR3 is 15 residues. The V gene's germline CDR1 is KGHSH and CDR2 LQKENI. Trimming shortened V by 0 bases and J by 3 bases, and 9 bases separated the two germline ends. V and J are TRBV18 and TRBJ1-5; D not certain. Sequencing was done on a sample of peripheral blood. This sequence originates from a woman between 70 and 85 years old with COVID-19, enrolled during active disease. CDR3 loop: CASSPPGRSNQPQHF. Written as DNA, the CDR3 is TGTGCCAGCTCACCACCGGGCAGGTCCAATCAGCCCCAGCATTTT.